The 5 T cell receptor beta chains below all came from one sample that was sequenced in a study of memory CD4+ T cells and cytomegalovirus serostatus. Sequenced by immunoSEQ multiplex PCR; TCRdb stores in-frame clones only, minus some. The sample lists tens of thousands of clones; roughly 80% were seen once. Single viable CD3+CD4+CD8-CD45RO+ cells were sorted as the memory CD4+ T cells. Sequenced material: memory CD4+ T cells from blood. These receptors were obtained from an adult in good health and CMV-seronegative.

The J gene is TRBJ1-2, the V gene TRBV19; 7 bases agree with TRBD1. The germline V gene has CDR1 LNHDA and CDR2 SQIVND (reference sequence). The CDR3 consists of 17 residues. V shed 5 bases, J shed 2 bases, and the junction held 14 bases outside the gene matches. CDR3 nucleotide sequence: TGTGCCAGTAGTGCCGCAAACGTAGGGACAGAAAACTATGGCTACACCTTC. It codes for CASSAANVGTENYGYTF.

The chain uses TRBV6-1 and TRBJ2-7; 9 bases agree with TRBD1. The germline CDR1 and CDR2 sequences are MNHNS and SASEGT. Trimming took 9 bases from V and 3 from J; bases not matched to a gene: 12. The CDR3 has 15 amino acids. DNA of the CDR3: TGTGCCAGTTCAGCCGGGACAGGGTATTTCTACGAGCAGTACTTC. It encodes CASSAGTGYFYEQYF.

This chain links TRBV7-9 with TRBJ2-2, with D uncertain. Germline CDR1 SEHNR, CDR2 FQNEAQ (reference sequence). Trimming stripped 5 bases from V and 5 bases from J, with 12 bases between. The CDR3 consists of 14 residues. The CDR3 DNA reads TGTGCCAGCAGCCCCCATGGGCAGACCGGGGAGCTGTTTTTT. This translates into CASSPHGQTGELFF.

This clone came up a few times. The chain is built from TRBV11-3 and TRBJ2-2; no clear D. Germline-derived CDR1 and CDR2 are SGHNT and YENEEA. The CDR3 is 12 residues long. V shed 5 bases and J shed 6 bases, with 7 bases lying between them. In DNA form, the CDR3 reads TGTGCCAGCAGCCCCCCGTCCGGGGAGCTGTTTTTT. Its protein is CASSPPSGELFF.

The chain carries TRBV5-1 and TRBJ2-7, with D perhaps matching TRBD1 (6 bases). The CDR3 extends over 16 amino acids. V was pared by 2 bases and J by 2 bases, with 17 bases between. The V gene's germline CDR1 is SGHRS and CDR2 YFSETQ. For the CDR3, the DNA is TGCGCCAGCAGCTTCTCGGTCGGGACAAGTGCCTACGAGCAGTACTTC. This codes for CASSFSVGTSAYEQYF.